The 22 T cell receptor beta chains in this list originate from one sample, sequenced in a study of blood T cell repertoires in COVID-19. Generated by immunoSEQ multiplex PCR, the TCRdb table keeps only in-frame clones and is missing some. Of about 73,000 clones in the sample, approximately 77% were seen once. The sample consisted of peripheral blood. Receptors originate from a man between 65 and 85 years old with COVID-19, enrolled during active disease.

The chain uses TRBV5-1 and TRBJ2-7; 12 nucleotides match TRBD2. This CDR3 contains 16 residues. V gave up 0 bases and J gave up 5 bases; unmatched junction bases: 6. Germline V CDR1 and CDR2: SGHRS, YFSETQ. CDR3 sequence: CASSLAGTSGFNEQYF. The CDR3 DNA reads as TGCGCCAGCAGCTTGGCCGGGACTAGCGGGTTCAACGAGCAGTACTTC.

The chain is built from TRBV20-1 and TRBJ2-7; D perhaps matches TRBD2 (6 bases). The CDR3 has 11 residues. Germline V gene data show CDR1 as DFQATT and CDR2 as SNEGSKA (reference sequence). V gave up 1 base and J gave up 12 bases, with 13 bases separating them. CDR3 nucleotide sequence: TGCAGTGCTAGAGGATTGGAGGGGCCGTACTTC. It specifies CSARGLEGPYF.

The chain joins TRBV5-5 to TRBJ1-1, with D possibly being TRBD1 (5 bases). Germline values: CDR1 SGHKS, CDR2 YYEKEE (reference sequence). This CDR3 is 13 amino acids long. The ends were cut back, 0 bases at V and 3 bases at J, with 6 bases in the middle. The CDR3: CASSLAQDTEAFF. CDR3 DNA sequence: TGTGCCAGCAGCTTGGCACAGGACACTGAAGCTTTCTTT. The full variable domain, with the rest looked up from reference TRBV5-5 and TRBJ1-1, is DAGVTQSPTHLIKTRGQQVTLRCSPISGHKSVSWYQQVLGQGPQFIFQYYEKEERGRGNFPDRFSARQFPNYSSELNVNALLLGDSALYLCASSLAQDTEAFFGQGTRLTVV.

The chain employs TRBV3-1 (or the pseudogene TRBV3-2) and TRBJ2-7; 10 positions agree with TRBD2. Per the germline V gene, CDR1 is LGHDT and CDR2 is YNNKEL (reference sequence). The CDR3 length is 15 residues. With V trimmed by 5 bases and J by 0 bases, 4 bases remained unmatched. CDR3 coding DNA: TGTGCCAGCAGCTGGGGACTAGCGATCTCCTACGAGCAGTACTTC. Its translation: CASSWGLAISYEQYF.

This clone was seen once. The gene calls are TRBV19 and TRBJ1-4; no definite D call. Germline V gives CDR1 LNHDA, CDR2 SQIVND (reference sequence). This CDR3 comprises 14 residues. The V end was cut by 7 bases, the J end by 5 bases, with 14 bases between. CDR3 nucleotides: TGTGCCAGTACCGGTGATTGGGCAAATGAAAAACTGTTTTTT. Amino acid sequence: CASTGDWANEKLFF.

The chain uses TRBV11-2 and TRBJ2-3, with 9 nucleotides matching TRBD2. Germline assignment: CDR1 SGHAT and CDR2 FQNNGV. The CDR3 length is 15 residues. V was pared by 4 bases and J by 4 bases, with 6 bases of the junction left unmatched. The CDR3 DNA follows: TGTGCCAGCAGCTCAAGACTAGCGGTCCCAGATACGCAGTATTTT. Amino acids: CASSSRLAVPDTQYF.

V gene TRBV4-1 combines with J gene TRBJ2-7; TRBD2 agrees at 7 bases. J lost 2 bases, V lost 4 bases, and 8 bases had no gene match. Germline V lookup: CDR1 MGHRA, CDR2 YSYEKL. CDR3 size: 15 residues. In DNA, the CDR3 is TGCGCCAGCAGCCCCCGGGGCGGGACTACCTACGAGCAGTACTTC. Protein: CASSPRGGTTYEQYF.

The chain is built from TRBV6-1 and TRBJ1-5; no firm D call. The CDR3 sequence is 13 residues long. Germline CDR1 MNHNS, CDR2 SASEGT. V gave up 2 bases and J gave up 4 bases, with 6 bases separating them. CDR3: CASSEQANQPQHF. The CDR3 DNA reads TGTGCCAGCAGTGAACAGGCGAATCAGCCCCAGCATTTT.

This clone was counted only a few times. Here the CDR3 reads CASNPSRGYNEQFF. CDR3 bases: TGTGCCAGTAACCCATCCAGGGGGTACAATGAGCAGTTCTTC. The chain has TRBV19 and TRBJ2-1; TRBD1 matches at 7 bases. The germline CDR1 and CDR2 sequences are LNHDA and SQIVND (reference sequence). The J segment lost 4 bases and the V segment lost 7 bases, leaving 7 bases of the junction unmatched. This CDR3 is 14 amino acids long.

This clone was counted only a few times. The gene calls are TRBV4-2 and TRBJ1-1, with 9 positions matching TRBD1. Germline-derived CDR1 and CDR2 are LGHNA and YNFKEQ. V shed 2 bases, J shed 1 base, and the junction held 11 bases outside the gene matches. The CDR3 runs to 18 residues. CDR3: CASSQNLGAGQGNTEAFF. CDR3 nucleotides: TGTGCCAGCAGCCAAAACCTAGGGGCGGGACAGGGGAACACTGAAGCTTTCTTT.

By sample fraction, this clone is medium-sized. V is TRBV6-6 and J is TRBJ2-7; 7 nucleotides match TRBD1. The CDR3 extends over 14 amino acids. The ends lost 4 bases at V and 1 base at J; junction bases unmatched: 4. The germline V gene encodes CDR1 MNHNY and CDR2 SVGAGI (reference sequence). The CDR3 loop is CASSFTGDSYEQYF. For the CDR3, the DNA is TGTGCCAGCAGTTTTACAGGGGATTCCTACGAGCAGTACTTC.

This sequence joins TRBV9 and TRBJ2-2; D remains ambiguous. The V end was cut by 2 bases, the J end by 1 base, with 12 bases between. The germline gives CDR1 SGDLS, CDR2 YYNGEE. The CDR3 runs to 16 residues. The CDR3 protein is CASSVGKTGNTGELFF. CDR3 coding DNA: TGTGCCAGCAGCGTTGGTAAAACGGGGAACACCGGGGAGCTGTTTTTT.

The V gene is TRBV21-1, the J gene TRBJ2-7; the table's D call of TRBD1 was not tested on the DNA. TRBV21-1 is flagged as a pseudogene. This CDR3 spans 16 amino acids. CDR3 sequence: CASSYGGQGVFYEQYF. The CDR3 nucleotides are TGTGCCAGCAGCTATGGGGGGCAGGGGGTTTTTTACGAGCAGTACTTC.

The V gene is TRBV10-2, the J gene TRBJ1-5; D is unresolved. CDR3 length: 14 residues. V lost 5 bases and J 0 bases, leaving 8 bases between the germline ends. Per germline, CDR1 WSHSY and CDR2 SAAADI. CDR3 in DNA: TGCGCCAGCAGTTTGGGCCATAGCAATCAGCCCCAGCATTTT. It specifies CASSLGHSNQPQHF.

J is TRBJ2-2 and V is TRBV6-5; D not certain. With 7 bases removed from V and 4 bases from J, the gap between germline ends came to 4 bases. Germline assignment: CDR1 MNHEY and CDR2 SVGAGI. The CDR3 extends over 11 amino acids. The CDR3 DNA reads as TGTGCCAGCATGGCCACCGGGGAGCTGTTTTTT. This sequence encodes CASMATGELFF.

The chain links TRBV5-1 to TRBJ2-7; the D gene is possibly TRBD2 (5 bases). Germline values: CDR1 SGHRS, CDR2 YFSETQ. This CDR3 has 13 residues. Trimming stripped 4 bases from V and 4 bases from J, with 12 bases between. The CDR3 nucleotides read TGCGCCAGCAGCGGGAGCAGCGGATACGAGCAGTACTTC. It encodes CASSGSSGYEQYF.

The rearrangement uses TRBV6-5 and TRBJ1-5; weak D call: TRBD1 (6 bases). The V end lost 4 bases, the J end lost 7 bases, and 14 bases lay between the germline ends. The length of the CDR3 is 14 residues. Germline V CDR1 and CDR2: MNHEY, SVGAGI. The CDR3 loop is CASSSRGGGQPQHF. CDR3 DNA: TGTGCCAGCAGTTCCCGGGGGGGCGGACAGCCCCAGCATTTT.

The chain links TRBV6-5 to TRBJ1-3, with D unclear. This CDR3 comprises 12 residues. The V gene lost 4 bases and the J gene lost 4 bases, with 5 bases spanning the gap. CDR1 is MNHEY, CDR2 SVGAGI, per germline. The CDR3 spells CASSSQGNTIYF. As DNA, the CDR3 is TGTGCCAGCAGTTCACAGGGAAACACCATATATTTT.

The rearrangement links TRBV24-1 to TRBJ2-1, with TRBD2 matching 7 bases. Per germline, CDR1 KGHDR and CDR2 SFDVKD. This CDR3 region has 15 residues. The V gene end was trimmed by 4 bases and the J gene end by 2 bases; junction bases not matched to a gene: 4. The CDR3 region has the DNA TGTGCCACCAGTGACTCAGGGAGGGCCTACAATGAGCAGTTCTTC. This translates into CATSDSGRAYNEQFF.

The genes are TRBV7-2 and TRBJ2-5; D unclear. Deletions cut 4 bases from V and 3 bases from J, with 9 bases between. Germline CDR1 is SGHTA and CDR2 is FQGNSA. The CDR3 has 13 amino acids. The CDR3, as DNA: TGTGCCAGCAGCTCACCTCCAGAAGAGACCCAGTACTTC. Translation: CASSSPPEETQYF.

The chain has TRBV7-9 and TRBJ2-1; 7 bases are shared with TRBD2. The V gene end was trimmed by 1 base and the J gene end by 10 bases; junction bases not matched to a gene: 13. The CDR3 extends over 16 amino acids. The germline CDR1 and CDR2 sequences are SEHNR and FQNEAQ (reference sequence). The CDR3 reads CASSLGAGAPAKEQFF. The CDR3 DNA is TGTGCCAGCAGCTTAGGGGCGGGAGCCCCCGCGAAGGAGCAGTTCTTC.

The chain carries TRBV4-3 and TRBJ2-2, with 10 nucleotides matching TRBD2. The CDR3 has 16 amino acids. Looked up from germline, CDR1 is LGHNA and CDR2 is YSLEER. V shed 0 bases, J shed 5 bases, and the junction held 3 bases outside the gene matches. The CDR3 protein is CASSQESSGRTGELFF. In DNA form, the CDR3 reads TGCGCCAGCAGCCAAGAGAGTAGCGGGAGGACCGGGGAGCTGTTTTTT.